These 27 T cell receptor beta chains were all obtained from the same sample, sequenced in a study of CD8+CD57+ T cells in acquired aplastic anemia. Template material for TCR beta VDJ and CDR3 profiling consisted of genomic DNA. From the reads, TCRdb called clonotypes with MiXCR, one entry per CDR3 protein. The table has about 170,000 distinct CDR3 sequences, approximately 40% seen once. The material sequenced was sorted CD4+, CD8+, or CD8+CD57+ T cells (not recorded which) from PBMCs. The receptors come from a human donor in good health.

Many counts were recorded for this clonotype. V and J are TRBV2 and TRBJ2-7; 7 bases agree with TRBD1. Germline CDR1 SNHLY, CDR2 FYNNEI. The CDR3 spans 14 residues. The V segment lost 6 bases and the J segment 0 bases; nucleotides outside the gene matches: 5. The CDR3: CASRKDRSSYEQYF. The CDR3 DNA follows: TGTGCCAGCAGAAAGGACAGGAGCTCCTACGAGCAGTACTTC.

The chain joins TRBV2 to TRBJ2-2; a possible D gene is TRBD1 (6 bases). Per the germline V gene, CDR1 is SNHLY and CDR2 is FYNNEI. This CDR3 has 14 amino acids. V lost 8 bases, J lost 7 bases, and 17 bases lay in between. CDR3 in amino acids: CASSDRTGRGELFF. The CDR3 DNA follows: TGTGCCAGCTCAGACAGGACCGGCCGCGGGGAGCTGTTTTTT.

The chain combines TRBV28 with TRBJ2-7, with D possibly being TRBD1 or TRBD2 (5 bases each). The V gene's germline CDR1 is MDHEN and CDR2 SYDVKM. V was pared by 1 base and J by 9 bases, with 10 bases between. CDR3 length: 12 residues. Here the CDR3 DNA reads TGTGCCAGCAGTTTATCATCAGGGAGGCAGTACTTC. Translated, it gives CASSLSSGRQYF.

This clonotype was seen a handful of times. The DNA of the CDR3 is TGTGCCAGCAGCCCCTGGGGTAGCAATCAGCCCCAGCATTTT. Residues: CASSPWGSNQPQHF. V gene TRBV3-1 combines with J gene TRBJ1-5, with D unclear. The V end lost 4 bases, the J end lost 0 bases, and 7 bases lay between the germline ends. The CDR3 runs 14 residues. Germline CDR1 is LGHDT and CDR2 is YNNKEL (reference sequence).

A note on this clonotype: A clone one base away is much larger, so this may be a read error. The chain carries TRBV4-1 and TRBJ2-3, with D tentatively TRBD1 or TRBD2 (5 bases each). The CDR3 extends over 15 amino acids. Trimming removed 3 bases at V and 3 bases at J, with 13 bases between. Germline CDR1 MGHRA, CDR2 YSYEKL. As DNA, the CDR3 is TGCGCCAGCAGCCAGTCAAGCGAGGGGACAGATACGCAGTATTTT. Translated, it gives CASSQSSEGTDTQYF.

The sample holds many counts of this clonotype. The J gene is TRBJ2-3, the V gene TRBV6-5, with TRBD1 matching 8 bases. After removal of 4 bases from V and 2 bases from J, the junction contained 5 bases not matched to a gene. The length of the CDR3 is 15 residues. Germline CDR1 reads MNHEY; CDR2 reads SVGAGI. CDR3 DNA sequence: TGTGCCAGCAGTTTGGGGACAGGTAACACAGATACGCAGTATTTT. This encodes CASSLGTGNTDTQYF.

Comment on this clonotype: A single base separates this from a much larger clone, so it may be a read error. The chain recombines TRBV10-3 with TRBJ2-7, with D possibly being TRBD1 (5 bases). The germline V gene has CDR1 ENHRY and CDR2 SYGVKD. This CDR3 comprises 14 residues. The V and J ends lost 11 bases and 3 bases respectively, with 20 bases between them. CDR3 nucleotide sequence: TGTGCCGGCAGGAATGGACATTTCGACTACGAGCAGTACTTC. Amino acid sequence: CAGRNGHFDYEQYF.

The V call is TRBV12-3 or TRBV12-4, the J call TRBJ2-1, with D unresolved. CDR3 length equals 16 residues. Trimming removed 7 bases at V and 4 bases at J, with 20 bases between. In DNA form, the CDR3 reads TGTGCCAGCACCACCGATATGCGGTCACCTTACAATGAGCAGTTCTTC. As protein: CASTTDMRSPYNEQFF.

The V gene is TRBV20-1, the J gene TRBJ2-1; D unclear. Germline values: CDR1 DFQATT, CDR2 SNEGSKA (reference sequence). V dropped 5 bases and J dropped 8 bases, with 10 bases sitting between them. The CDR3 extends over 11 amino acids. The CDR3 bases are TGCAGTGCTCTGCACGGCGATGAGCAGTTCTTC. The encoded protein is CSALHGDEQFF.

Turning to this clonotype: This is likely a read error, given that the CDR3 carries no conserved phenylalanine or tryptophan at its end. This sequence joins TRBV20-1 and TRBJ1-6, with TRBD1 matching 8 bases. This CDR3 contains 15 residues. Germline CDR1 DFQATT, CDR2 SNEGSKA (reference sequence). Unmatched junction bases numbered 10, after V lost 3 bases and J lost 9 bases. The CDR3 DNA is TGCAGTGCTAGGACAGGGGTTTACGGGAGTTCACCCCTCCACTCT. It codes for CSARTGVYGSSPLHS.

The V gene is TRBV10-3, the J gene TRBJ2-1; 11 nucleotides match TRBD2. Germline values: CDR1 ENHRY, CDR2 SYGVKD. CDR3 length: 17 amino acids. After removal of 9 bases from V and 3 bases from J, the junction contained 13 bases not matched to a gene. Here the CDR3 reads CAMSDLPGTSGYNEQFF. The CDR3 DNA follows: TGTGCCATGTCAGACCTTCCCGGGACTAGCGGCTACAATGAGCAGTTCTTC.

A note on this clonotype: A much larger clone is a single base away; this may be a read error. As the CDR3 is not closed by the conserved phenylalanine or tryptophan, this likely results from a read error. The chain recombines TRBV11-2 with TRBJ1-3, with TRBD1 matching over 9 bases. Looked up from germline, CDR1 is SGHAT and CDR2 is FQNNGV. The CDR3 has 15 amino acids. Germline trimming cut 5 bases from V and 4 bases from J; bases unmatched to any gene: 6. The CDR3 protein is CASSQQGASGNTIYS. CDR3 DNA sequence: TGTGCCAGCAGCCAACAGGGGGCTTCCGGAAACACCATATATTCT.

This clonotype has ten or more counts. The rearrangement uses TRBV6-1 and TRBJ2-2, with D perhaps TRBD1 or TRBD2 (5 bases each). The V end lost 8 bases, the J end lost 7 bases, and 23 bases lay between the germline ends. The CDR3 is 16 amino acids. The germline gives CDR1 MNHNS, CDR2 SASEGT. CDR3 amino acids: CASSLSTGTIFGELFF. DNA of the CDR3: TGTGCCAGCTCTCTATCTACCGGGACCATATTCGGGGAGCTGTTTTTT.

The chain couples TRBV7-8 to TRBJ2-5; D not resolved. Looked up from germline, CDR1 is SGHVS and CDR2 is FQNEAQ. V was pared by 1 base and J by 4 bases, with 10 bases between. This CDR3 region has 14 residues. For the CDR3, the DNA is TGTGCCAGCAGCTTAGGGAGAGGTTCAGAGACCCAGTACTTC. Its protein is CASSLGRGSETQYF.

The CDR3 region is CASSLIAGGHWETQYF. CDR3 bases: TGTGCCAGCAGCTTAATTGCGGGGGGGCATTGGGAGACCCAGTACTTC. The chain employs TRBV7-2 and TRBJ2-5; 9 bases match TRBD2. The CDR3 extends over 16 amino acids. Trimming at V came to 2 bases and at J to 5 bases, leaving 9 bases not matched to a gene. Germline V lookup: CDR1 SGHTA, CDR2 FQGNSA.

The chain links TRBV4-1 to TRBJ1-1, with unresolved D. Between the trimmed V and J ends, which lost 7 bases and 1 base, there was a span of 4 bases. Germline values: CDR1 MGHRA, CDR2 YSYEKL. The CDR3 has 11 amino acids. The DNA of the CDR3 is TGCGCCAGCAAGGGGAACACTGAAGCTTTCTTT. Its translation is CASKGNTEAFF.

V and J are TRBV19 and TRBJ1-5; D is unclear. V was trimmed by 1 base and J by 7 bases, leaving 11 bases between them. There are 14 residues in the CDR3. CDR1 is LNHDA and CDR2 is SQIVND in the germline V gene (reference sequence). CDR3 nucleotides: TGTGCCAGTAGTATAGCGCCAGCCCACCAGCCCCAGCATTTT. Amino acid sequence: CASSIAPAHQPQHF.

V gene TRBV19 combines with J gene TRBJ2-1; 7 nucleotides align to TRBD2. Germline V gives CDR1 LNHDA, CDR2 SQIVND (reference sequence). V lost 11 bases to trimming and J lost 3 bases; unmatched junction nucleotides: 7. This CDR3 is built from 13 residues. The CDR3 coding sequence is TGTGCCTCTGCGGCTAGCGGCTACAATGAGCAGTTCTTC. Amino acid sequence: CASAASGYNEQFF. The whole variable domain, remainder taken from reference TRBV19 and TRBJ2-1, is DGGITQSPKYLFRKEGQNVTLSCEQNLNHDAMYWYRQDPGQGLRLIYYSQIVNDFQKGDIAEGYSVSREKKESFPLTVTSAQKNPTAFYLCASAASGYNEQFFGPGTRLTVL.

In its sample, this clonotype was seen many times. The chain is built from TRBV19 and TRBJ2-3, with D perhaps being TRBD1 or TRBD2 (5 bases each). This CDR3 spans 14 amino acids. V was clipped by 4 bases and J by 2 bases, with 10 bases between them. Germline assignment: CDR1 LNHDA and CDR2 SQIVND (reference sequence). Here the CDR3 reads CASSRSGTTDTQYF. CDR3 nucleotides: TGTGCCAGTAGTAGGTCAGGGACCACAGATACGCAGTATTTT.

This chain links TRBV2 with TRBJ2-5; 14 bases map to TRBD2. The CDR3 loop spans 18 amino acids. Per germline, CDR1 SNHLY and CDR2 FYNNEI. V trimming: 6 bases; J trimming: 5 bases; junction bases outside the gene matches: 14. DNA of the CDR3: TGTGCCAGCAGAGCCGGGACTAGCGGGAGAGGGGAGAGGGAGACCCAGTACTTC. Its protein product is CASRAGTSGRGERETQYF.

In regard to this clonotype: A read error may account for a junction end that differs from germline. The chain combines TRBV24-1 with TRBJ2-1, with a possible D match to TRBD2 (6 bases). The CDR3 has 16 amino acids. Germline assignment: CDR1 KGHDR and CDR2 SFDVKD. DNA of the CDR3: TGTGCCACCAGTGACTTCGCGGGATGGTCCTACAATGAGCGGTTCTTC. It codes for CATSDFAGWSYNERFF.

This clonotype is labeled medium-sized. The chain carries TRBV10-3 and TRBJ1-6; D unclear. V was shortened by 10 bases and J by 3 bases, with 10 bases between the two germline ends. There are 13 residues in the CDR3. The germline V gene has CDR1 ENHRY and CDR2 SYGVKD. Here the CDR3 reads CATLQGYNSPLHF. The CDR3 DNA follows: TGTGCCACGTTGCAAGGCTATAATTCACCCCTCCACTTT.

This clonotype has a count of ten or more. This sequence joins TRBV12-3 or TRBV12-4 and TRBJ2-7, with TRBD1 matching over 10 bases. The V segment lost 5 bases and the J segment 3 bases; nucleotides outside the gene matches: 4. The CDR3 is 14 amino acids. The CDR3 loop is CASSPRTGGYEQYF. CDR3 nucleotide sequence: TGTGCCAGCAGTCCAAGGACAGGGGGCTACGAGCAGTACTTC.

This clonotype was counted ten times or more. The gene calls are TRBV5-1 and TRBJ2-3, with D possibly TRBD1 on 6 matching bases. This CDR3 contains 16 residues. V shed 4 bases and J shed 6 bases, with 21 bases lying between them. CDR1 and CDR2 (germline): SGHRS, YFSETQ. CDR3 sequence reads: CASSPVKLPDRDTQYF. In DNA form, the CDR3 reads TGCGCCAGCAGCCCCGTAAAGTTACCCGACAGGGATACGCAGTATTTT.

The sample holds many counts of this clonotype. This chain uses TRBV11-2 with TRBJ2-1; D is perhaps TRBD2 (5 bases). V lost 1 base, J lost 4 bases, and 11 bases lay in between. The germline V gene has CDR1 SGHAT and CDR2 FQNNGV. The CDR3 has 15 amino acids. The CDR3 coding sequence is TGTGCCAGCAGCTTAGGTCCCGGACTTTACAATGAGCAGTTCTTC. This sequence encodes CASSLGPGLYNEQFF.

This clonotype was seen many times. The rearrangement links TRBV13 to TRBJ1-6; TRBD1 might be the D (5 bases). The germline gives CDR1 PRHDT, CDR2 FYEKMQ (reference sequence). The CDR3 length is 19 residues. V lost 5 bases to trimming and J lost 0 bases, with 20 bases between them. CDR3 region: CASSQVSGAESSYNSPLHF. CDR3 nucleotides: TGTGCCAGCAGCCAAGTCAGTGGGGCAGAGAGCTCCTATAATTCACCCCTCCACTTT.

At least ten counts were recorded for this clonotype. The J gene is TRBJ1-6, the V gene TRBV9, with 8 bases that match TRBD1. With V trimmed by 3 bases and J by 5 bases, 7 bases remained unmatched. CDR3 length equals 16 residues. Germline values: CDR1 SGDLS, CDR2 YYNGEE. This chain's CDR3 is CASSAGGRPNNSPLHF. As DNA, the CDR3 is TGTGCCAGCAGCGCAGGGGGCCGTCCAAATAATTCACCCCTCCACTTT.